This passage covers 17 T cell receptor beta chains from one sample sequenced in a study of early T cells in non-severe SARS-CoV-2 infection. TCRdb passed the 5' RACE reads through MiXCR, listing each CDR3 protein once. The table lists some 80,000 distinct CDR3 sequences, approximately 14% of them singletons, with 1.4% in the top ten. The sequenced sample consisted of whole blood. All receptors derive from an adult who was a healthcare worker with PCR-confirmed SARS-CoV-2 infection or an uninfected control (not recorded which).

This chain links TRBV7-9 with TRBJ1-2; 7 bases agree with TRBD1. The germline V gene encodes CDR1 SEHNR and CDR2 FQNEAQ (reference sequence). The CDR3 totals 15 residues. The trim removed 2 bases at V and 5 bases at J, leaving 8 bases unmatched. The CDR3 nucleotides are TGTGCCAGCAGCTTAACCGACAGGGTGGTTTATGGCTACACCTTC. Translation: CASSLTDRVVYGYTF.

This clonotype came up a few times. This chain uses TRBV10-3 with TRBJ1-3; the match to TRBD1 covers 7 bases. The ends lost 5 bases at V and 1 base at J; junction bases unmatched: 5. Germline loops: CDR1 ENHRY, CDR2 SYGVKD. CDR3 length: 15 residues. The CDR3 DNA is TGTGCCATCAGTAAACAGACAGGGTCTGGAAACACCATATATTTT. This sequence encodes CAISKQTGSGNTIYF.

CDR3 bases: TGTGCCAGCAGTTTTAATCCGTCCGTCGGCACTGAAGCTTTCTTT. Encoded protein: CASSFNPSVGTEAFF. This chain joins TRBV12-3 or TRBV12-4 and TRBJ1-1; D ambiguous. The germline V and J ends were trimmed by 3 bases and 4 bases, with 15 bases remaining between them. The CDR3 consists of 15 residues.

This clonotype was picked up a small number of times. The gene calls are TRBV5-1 and TRBJ2-7, with D possibly matching TRBD2 (6 bases). CDR3 length: 14 amino acids. V was cut by 3 bases and J by 2 bases, with 12 bases left in between. Germline V gene lookup returns CDR1 SGHRS and CDR2 YFSETQ. CDR3 in DNA: TGCGCCAGCAGCTCCGGGACTGAAGCCTACGAGCAGTACTTC. Its protein product is CASSSGTEAYEQYF.

The chain links TRBV9 to TRBJ2-3, with D maybe TRBD2 (5 bases). The CDR3 consists of 17 residues. Germline V lookup: CDR1 SGDLS, CDR2 YYNGEE. V lost 0 bases, J lost 1 base, and 15 bases lay in between. The CDR3 spells CASSVDSPSFRTDTQYF. The DNA for the CDR3 is TGTGCCAGCAGCGTAGATTCCCCTAGCTTCCGCACAGATACGCAGTATTTT.

This clonotype was found many times. The chain has TRBV11-2 and TRBJ2-5; D gene ambiguous. This CDR3 region has 14 residues. From germline, CDR1 is SGHAT and CDR2 FQNNGV. Trimming stripped 2 bases from V and 5 bases from J, with 12 bases between. CDR3 coding DNA: TGTGCCAGCAGCTTAAATACAGCCAGGGAGACCCAGTACTTC. Amino acids: CASSLNTARETQYF.

This clonotype has at least ten counts. The chain has TRBV20-1 and TRBJ1-2; no definite D call. The CDR3 has 10 residues. In germline, CDR1 is DFQATT, CDR2 SNEGSKA (reference sequence). Trimming removed 3 bases at V and 6 bases at J, with 5 bases between. This CDR3 reads CSARVHGYTF. The CDR3 nucleotides read TGCAGTGCTAGGGTGCATGGCTACACCTTC.

The V gene is TRBV27, the J gene TRBJ2-1; 9 nucleotides line up with TRBD2. Trimming cost V 6 bases and J 2 bases; bases outside gene matches: 5. The CDR3 is 15 residues long. The germline V gene has CDR1 MNHEY and CDR2 SMNVEV (reference sequence). CDR3 in amino acids: CASRLGTSPYNEQFF. CDR3 bases: TGTGCCAGCAGACTAGGGACTAGCCCCTACAATGAGCAGTTCTTC.

There are a few counts of this clonotype. The genes are TRBV20-1 and TRBJ2-7; the D call may be TRBD1 or TRBD2 (6 bases each). Trimming removed 6 bases from V and 5 bases from J, with 14 bases in between. CDR1 and CDR2 (germline): DFQATT, SNEGSKA (reference sequence). This CDR3 is 12 amino acids long. CDR3 nucleotides: TGCAGTGCCCCTGTGGGGGGCCACGAGCAGTACTTC. Protein: CSAPVGGHEQYF.

V and J are TRBV6-2 or TRBV6-3 and TRBJ2-5; D is ambiguous. V dropped 5 bases and J dropped 2 bases, with 6 bases sitting between them. The CDR3 sequence is 12 residues long. Germline V gene lookup returns CDR1 MNHEY and CDR2 SVGEGT. In DNA, the CDR3 is TGTGCCAGCAGTCCTTTTCAAGAGACCCAGTACTTC. Translation: CASSPFQETQYF.

The sample holds many counts of this clonotype. One end of the junction fails to match germline, which may point to a read error. V usage is TRBV5-6 and J usage is TRBJ1-6; a possible D gene is TRBD1 (5 bases). Germline V gives CDR1 SGHDT, CDR2 YYEEEE. This CDR3 comprises 15 residues. The CDR3 sequence: CASSLYLGPNSPLPF. As DNA, the CDR3 is TGTGCCAGCAGCTTGTATCTGGGACCGAATTCACCCCTCCCTTTT.

V is TRBV11-3 and J is TRBJ1-4, with D hard to call. The germline CDR1 and CDR2 sequences are SGHNT and YENEEA. CDR3 length: 20 residues. V lost 1 base to trimming and J lost 6 bases, with 27 bases between them. The CDR3 sequence: CASSLGSGTLTPMDDEKLFF. CDR3 nucleotide sequence: TGTGCCAGCAGCTTAGGCTCCGGCACTCTAACTCCGATGGACGATGAAAAACTGTTTTTT.

This clonotype has just a few counts. V and J are TRBV3-1 and TRBJ1-1; D is ambiguous. Germline V gene lookup returns CDR1 LGHDT and CDR2 YNNKEL (reference sequence). The V end was cut by 1 base, the J end by 3 bases, with 6 bases between. The CDR3 length is 13 residues. CDR3 nucleotide sequence: TGTGCCAGCAGCCAAGGGCGATACACTGAAGCTTTCTTT. It encodes CASSQGRYTEAFF. Based on the CDR3 plus reference TRBV3-1 and TRBJ1-1, the full variable domain is DTAVSQTPKYLVTQMGNDKSIKCEQNLGHDTMYWYKQDSKKFLKIMFSYNNKELIINETVPNRFSPKSPDKAHLNLHINSLELGDSAVYFCASSQGRYTEAFFGQGTRLTVV.

The genes are TRBV5-1 and TRBJ2-6; no definite D call. In germline, CDR1 is SGHRS, CDR2 YFSETQ. Trimming left V 4 bases short and J 4 bases short, with 9 bases between. This CDR3 contains 14 residues. The CDR3 coding sequence is TGCGCCAGCAGCAATGGGCCCGGGGCCAACGTCCTGACTTTC. This codes for CASSNGPGANVLTF.

The chain uses TRBV20-1 and TRBJ2-3; 11 nucleotides line up with TRBD2. Germline CDR1 reads DFQATT; CDR2 reads SNEGSKA (reference sequence). The CDR3 runs to 16 residues. Trimming took 0 bases from V and 5 from J; bases not matched to a gene: 7. CDR3 protein: CSAREHSGGARDTQYF. The DNA for the CDR3 is TGCAGTGCTAGAGAGCATAGCGGGGGGGCCAGAGATACGCAGTATTTT.

This clonotype was observed at least ten times. The rearrangement joins TRBV27 to TRBJ2-7, with unresolved D. V was pared by 0 bases and J by 4 bases, with 13 bases between. This CDR3 spans 15 amino acids. CDR1 and CDR2 from the germline V gene are MNHEY and SMNVEV (reference sequence). Here the CDR3 DNA reads TGTGCCAGCAGTTTATCGGCACAGCTAATATACGAGCAGTACTTC. It translates to CASSLSAQLIYEQYF.

At least ten counts were recorded for this clonotype. The rearrangement uses TRBV7-6 and TRBJ2-5; possible D gene TRBD1, 6 bases. The CDR3 runs 15 residues. V lost 5 bases and J 5 bases, leaving 18 bases between the germline ends. Germline V gives CDR1 SGHVS, CDR2 FNYEAQ. CDR3 amino acids: CASSPTGPRAETQYF. The CDR3, as DNA: TGTGCCAGCAGCCCAACAGGGCCCAGGGCGGAGACCCAGTACTTC.